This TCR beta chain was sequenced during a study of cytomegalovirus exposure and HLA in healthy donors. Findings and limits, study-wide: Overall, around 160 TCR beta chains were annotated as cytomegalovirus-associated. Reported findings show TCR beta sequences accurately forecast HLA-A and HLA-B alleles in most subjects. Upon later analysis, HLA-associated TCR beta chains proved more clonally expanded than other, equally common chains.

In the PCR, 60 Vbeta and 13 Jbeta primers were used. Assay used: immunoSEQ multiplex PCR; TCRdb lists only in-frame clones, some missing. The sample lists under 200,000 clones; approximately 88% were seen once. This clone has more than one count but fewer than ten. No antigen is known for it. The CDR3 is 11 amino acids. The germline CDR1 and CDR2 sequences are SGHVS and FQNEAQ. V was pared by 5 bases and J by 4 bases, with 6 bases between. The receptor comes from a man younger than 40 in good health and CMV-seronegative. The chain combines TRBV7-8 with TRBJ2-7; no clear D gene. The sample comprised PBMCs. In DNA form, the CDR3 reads TGTGCCAGCAGCCTGCAGTACGAGCAGTACTTC. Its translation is CASSLQYEQYF.